The clone carrying this T cell receptor (beta chain) was found many times. Its antigen is as yet unknown. The junction shows a germline mismatch at one end, possibly a read error. These data belong to a study of neurological immune-mediated disorders. Looked up from germline, CDR1 is LNHNV and CDR2 is YYDKDF (reference sequence). This CDR3 contains 14 residues. Synthesis of cDNA used 5'RACE (with 10-nucleotide random UMIs). Whenever a sequencing run was performed, it yielded over 190 million TCR-beta sequences from 15-18 subjects. TCRdb re-analysed the 5' RACE reads in MiXCR, keeping a single row per CDR3 protein. In the table there are around 100,000 distinct CDR3 sequences, roughly a tenth of which are singletons. Study conclusions and caveats: The absence of any CDR3 amino acid sequence shared by expanded clones across subjects suggests that repertoires were private in all groups.

The time point here: longitudinal time-point 3. Libraries used 2 million unsorted PBMCs kept frozen in RNAlater. The source is a female donor with HTLV-1-associated myelopathy (HAM/TSP). The chain is built from TRBV15 and TRBJ1-4; 8 bases agree with TRBD1. The sample was PBMCs. The CDR3 coding sequence is TGTGCCACCACCAGACAGGGGTATAATGAAAAACTGTTTTTT. The encoded protein is CATTRQGYNEKLFF.